The T cell receptor beta chain described here comes from a study of blood T cell repertoires in COVID-19. Study as a whole: The United States, Italy and Spain provided the acute and convalescent COVID-19 samples. Nucleic acid was either cDNA or gDNA, and it came from T cells, B-cell-depleted T cells, or PBMCs.

Seattle enrolled patients during active infection and tracked them longitudinally. Authors' analysis steps: Nucleated cell counts were estimated from reference gene primer amplification. Generated by immunoSEQ multiplex PCR, the TCRdb table keeps only in-frame clones and is missing some. V and J calls and clone size are those listed in that table; D and trimming were worked out from the DNA. This table has about 130,000 clones, roughly four fifths appearing once. V lost 3 bases to trimming and J lost 3 bases; unmatched junction nucleotides: 10. The CDR3 is 17 residues long. Germline loops: CDR1 LNHDA, CDR2 SQIVND (reference sequence).

The source of this sequence is a man older than 75 with COVID-19, enrolled during active disease. The chain links TRBV19 to TRBJ2-7; TRBD2 agrees at 11 bases. The specimen sequenced was peripheral blood. The CDR3 region has the DNA TGTGCCAGTAGTATCGGGACTAGCGGAGCATCACGCTACGAGCAGTACTTC. Translation gives CASSIGTSGASRYEQYF.